This T cell receptor beta chain is drawn from a study of cytomegalovirus exposure and HLA in healthy donors. The PCR used 60 Vbeta and 13 Jbeta primers. The assay was immunoSEQ multiplex PCR, and TCRdb's table has in-frame clones only and misses some. Of about 92,000 clones listed, more than 65% are singletons. The V end was cut by 6 bases, the J end by 12 bases, with 24 bases between. The CDR3 consists of 14 residues. Germline CDR1 SEHNR, CDR2 FQNEAQ (reference sequence). The clonotype was recovered from a girl aged 2-10 years in good health and CMV-seropositive. The material sequenced was PBMCs. The chain links TRBV7-9 to TRBJ2-7; perhaps TRBD1 as D (7 bases). The CDR3 sequence is CASSFGLTGTAMYF. Here the CDR3 DNA reads TGTGCCAGCAGTTTTGGACTAACGGGGACAGCGATGTACTTC.